The 18 T cell receptor beta chains below all came from one sample that was sequenced in a study of blood T cells in healthy people across ages. A second PCR, run for about 7 to 11 cycles, used a sample-barcoded 5' primer plus a J-beta primer mix. In TCRdb, the 5' RACE reads were re-called with MiXCR into one record per CDR3 protein. The table lists about 800,000 distinct CDR3 sequences, roughly 25% of them singletons. These data also formed part of another study, on T cells of mothers and their children.

The sample was blood. These receptors all come from a boy aged 5-17 years in good health.

This clonotype was recorded a few times. The V gene is TRBV5-5, the J gene TRBJ1-2; D is unclear. This CDR3 spans 14 amino acids. CDR1 and CDR2 (germline): SGHKS, YYEKEE (reference sequence). V lost 3 bases and J 2 bases, leaving 11 bases between the germline ends. The CDR3 sequence: CASSSDKTNYGYTF. Here the CDR3 DNA reads TGTGCCAGCAGCTCCGACAAGACAAACTATGGCTACACCTTC.

The chain has TRBV20-1 and TRBJ1-2, with D unclear. The germline V and J ends were trimmed by 2 bases and 3 bases, with 13 bases remaining between them. CDR1 is DFQATT and CDR2 is SNEGSKA in the germline V gene (reference sequence). This CDR3 comprises 14 residues. As DNA, the CDR3 is TGCAGTGCTAGAATGCCTACGAGGCACTATGGCTACACCTTC. Its protein product is CSARMPTRHYGYTF.

This chain connects TRBV20-1 to TRBJ2-7; D might be TRBD2 (7 bases). The V end lost 6 bases, the J end lost 7 bases, and 19 bases lay between the germline ends. Germline V CDR1 and CDR2: DFQATT, SNEGSKA (reference sequence). CDR3 length equals 13 residues. This CDR3 reads CSAIKGGRGEQYF. The CDR3 DNA reads as TGCAGTGCCATTAAGGGGGGGCGGGGGGAGCAGTACTTC.

CDR3 residues: CASGEGYNQPQHF. In nucleotides, the CDR3 is TGTGCCAGCGGGGAGGGGTACAATCAGCCCCAGCATTTT. The chain joins TRBV27 to TRBJ1-5, with D possibly matching TRBD1 (5 bases). This CDR3 spans 13 amino acids. Trimming removed 8 bases at V and 3 bases at J, with 11 bases between. The germline V gene encodes CDR1 MNHEY and CDR2 SMNVEV (reference sequence).

This clonotype was detected only a few times. The chain couples TRBV12-3 or TRBV12-4 to TRBJ2-7; 11 nucleotides agree with TRBD2. This CDR3 comprises 14 residues. Trimming removed 6 bases from V and 7 bases from J; junction bases left unmatched: 8. In DNA form, the CDR3 reads TGTGCCAGCAGGATAGCGGGAGGGCCGCGGGAGCAGTACTTC. This encodes CASRIAGGPREQYF.

This clonotype came up a few times. V and J are TRBV27 and TRBJ1-5, with TRBD1 identical over 9 bases. Trimming at V came to 3 bases and at J to 5 bases, leaving 11 bases not matched to a gene. This CDR3 has 17 residues. Germline V gene lookup returns CDR1 MNHEY and CDR2 SMNVEV (reference sequence). This CDR3 is CASSFQGGTGYDQPQHF. The CDR3 nucleotides are TGTGCCAGCAGTTTCCAAGGGGGGACAGGGTATGATCAGCCCCAGCATTTT.

The chain joins TRBV20-1 to TRBJ1-5, with no clear D. Germline V gives CDR1 DFQATT, CDR2 SNEGSKA (reference sequence). The CDR3 extends over 13 amino acids. Trimming took off 5 bases at V and 2 bases at J, with 10 bases between the two ends. This CDR3 reads CSAYKVGNQPQHF. The CDR3 nucleotides are TGCAGTGCTTACAAGGTTGGCAATCAGCCCCAGCATTTT.

The V call is TRBV28, the J call TRBJ1-1; D possibly corresponds to TRBD1 (5 bases). This CDR3 is 15 amino acids long. V lost 6 bases to trimming and J lost 2 bases, with 16 bases between them. Germline-derived CDR1 and CDR2 are MDHEN and SYDVKM. The CDR3 is CASSRTGTVNTEAFF. DNA of the CDR3: TGTGCCAGCAGCCGTACCGGGACGGTAAACACTGAAGCTTTCTTT.

V and J are TRBV4-3 and TRBJ2-1; 8 bases line up with TRBD2. CDR1 is LGHNA, CDR2 YSLEER, per germline. CDR3 length: 18 amino acids. After removal of 0 bases from V and 0 bases from J, the junction contained 7 bases not matched to a gene. The CDR3 loop reads CASSQDPLSGSSYNEQFF. CDR3 in DNA: TGCGCCAGCAGCCAAGACCCCCTCAGCGGGAGCTCCTACAATGAGCAGTTCTTC.

The chain joins TRBV6-5 to TRBJ2-7, with TRBD2 identical over 11 bases. CDR3 length equals 15 residues. Germline CDR1 and CDR2: MNHEY and SVGAGI. V lost 0 bases, J lost 3 bases, and 1 base stayed unmatched. Written as DNA, the CDR3 is TGTGCCAGCAGTTACTCGACTAGCGGGAACTACGAGCAGTACTTC. Translating it yields CASSYSTSGNYEQYF.

The chain links TRBV29-1 to TRBJ2-1, with 7 bases lining up with TRBD2. The J call is in doubt because the DNA end fits TRBJ2-7 better. Germline V lookup: CDR1 SQVTM, CDR2 ANQGSEA. This CDR3 has 15 amino acids. CDR3 sequence (DNA): TGCAGCGTGGTTACCACTAACGGGAGGTCTTACGAGCAGTACTTC. Translated: CSVVTTNGRSYEQYF.

This clonotype has just a few counts. The chain uses TRBV7-9 and TRBJ2-6, with 8 nucleotides matching TRBD1. Germline trimming cut 3 bases from V and 0 bases from J; bases unmatched to any gene: 10. Germline V gene data show CDR1 as SEHNR and CDR2 as FQNEAQ (reference sequence). The CDR3 contains 19 residues. CDR3 DNA: TGTGCCAGCAGCTTGACCGGGACAGGTTTTTTCTCTGGGGCCAACGTCCTGACTTTC. Its protein product is CASSLTGTGFFSGANVLTF. Full variable domain (missing parts from reference TRBV7-9 and TRBJ2-6): DTGVSQNPRHKITKRGQNVTFRCDPISEHNRLYWYRQTLGQGPEFLTYFQNEAQLEKSRLLSDRFSAERPKGSFSTLEIQRTEQGDSAMYLCASSLTGTGFFSGANVLTFGAGSRLTVL.

This clonotype was seen many times. The genes are TRBV28 and TRBJ2-3, with a possible D match to TRBD2 (5 bases). The CDR3 consists of 16 residues. Germline V gene sequence: CDR1 MDHEN, CDR2 SYDVKM. V dropped 5 bases and J dropped 0 bases, with 15 bases sitting between them. This CDR3 reads CASSQSSPPSTDTQYF. The CDR3 DNA reads TGTGCCAGCAGTCAATCTAGCCCTCCTAGCACAGATACGCAGTATTTT.

On this clonotype: The conserved final phenylalanine or tryptophan is absent from the CDR3, which likely points to a read error. The chain is built from TRBV18 and TRBJ1-1, with D perhaps matching TRBD1 (5 bases). CDR1 and CDR2 (germline): KGHSH, LQKENI. V lost 2 bases and J 2 bases, leaving 9 bases between the germline ends. The CDR3 spans 14 residues. The CDR3 sequence is CASSPETVNTEAFL. In DNA, the CDR3 is TGTGCCAGCTCACCAGAGACAGTTAACACTGAAGCTTTCCTT.

The chain uses TRBV29-1 and TRBJ1-4; 8 bases align to TRBD1. The V gene end was trimmed by 5 bases and the J gene end by 8 bases; junction bases not matched to a gene: 7. The V gene's germline CDR1 is SQVTM and CDR2 ANQGSEA. The CDR3 covers 13 residues. CDR3 residues: CSVLAGTGEKLFF. CDR3 coding DNA: TGCAGCGTTCTGGCAGGGACAGGAGAAAAACTGTTTTTT.

The CDR3 reads CASSFTISYNEQFF. The CDR3 DNA sequence: TGTGCCAGCAGCTTTACGATCTCCTACAATGAGCAGTTCTTC. The chain has TRBV7-2 and TRBJ2-1; D gene uncertain. The ends were cut back, 3 bases at V and 0 bases at J, with 6 bases in the middle. The CDR3 spans 14 residues. CDR1 SGHTA and CDR2 FQGNSA come from the germline V gene.

This chain connects TRBV9 to TRBJ2-6, with D possibly TRBD2 on 5 matching bases. Germline CDR1 SGDLS, CDR2 YYNGEE. The V and J ends lost 2 bases and 3 bases respectively, with 12 bases between them. The CDR3 has 16 amino acids. CDR3 protein: CASSVAPGIGANVLTF. The CDR3 DNA follows: TGTGCCAGCAGCGTTGCTCCCGGGATTGGGGCCAACGTCCTGACTTTC.

CDR3 in DNA: TGTGCCAGCAGCCAGACTAGCGTCCAAGAGACCCAGTACTTC. This gives the protein CASSQTSVQETQYF. The chain employs TRBV7-2 and TRBJ2-5; TRBD2 agrees at 8 bases. The CDR3 spans 14 residues. J lost 1 base, V lost 5 bases, and 3 bases had no gene match. CDR1 is SGHTA and CDR2 is FQGNSA in the germline V gene.